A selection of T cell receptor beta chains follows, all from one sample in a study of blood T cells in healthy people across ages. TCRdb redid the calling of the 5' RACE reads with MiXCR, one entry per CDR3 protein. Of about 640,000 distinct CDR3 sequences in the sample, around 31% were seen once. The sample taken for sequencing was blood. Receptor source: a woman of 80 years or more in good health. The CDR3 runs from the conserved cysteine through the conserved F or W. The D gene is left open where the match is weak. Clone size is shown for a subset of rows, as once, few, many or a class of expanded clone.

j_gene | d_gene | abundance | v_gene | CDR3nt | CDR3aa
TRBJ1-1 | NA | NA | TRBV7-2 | TGTGCCAGCAGACTTTCGATCCGGGACACTGAAGCTTTCTTT | CASRLSIRDTEAFF
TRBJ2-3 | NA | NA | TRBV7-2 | TGTGCCAGCAGCTTGGGGCGGGCAGGCCGCACAGATACGCAGTATTTT | CASSLGRAGRTDTQYF
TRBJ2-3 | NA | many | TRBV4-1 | TGCGCCAGCAGCCTCCCCGGGACGGCTAGCACAGATACGCAGTATTTT | CASSLPGTASTDTQYF
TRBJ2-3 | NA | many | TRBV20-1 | TGCAGTGCTTACTGGGACTTGGGAGATACGCAGTATTTT | CSAYWDLGDTQYF
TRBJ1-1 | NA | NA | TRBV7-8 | TGTGCCAGCAGCTTAATATCCGGCGGAGACACTGAAGCTTTCTTT | CASSLISGGDTEAFF
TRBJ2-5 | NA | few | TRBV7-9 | TGTGCCAGCAGCTTAGTAGTTGGCGGTGTCGGACGGGGAGAACAAGAGACCCAGTACTTC | CASSLVVGGVGRGEQETQYF
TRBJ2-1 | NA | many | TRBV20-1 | TGCAGTGCTAGCTCGACAGGGGAGGGTTACAATGAGCAGTTCTTC | CSASSTGEGYNEQFF
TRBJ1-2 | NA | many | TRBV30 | TGTGCCTGGAGTGTACACCCAGTAGACGGCTACACCTTC | CAWSVHPVDGYTF
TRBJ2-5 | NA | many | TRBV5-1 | TGCGCCAGCAGCTTCGGGCTAGCGATGGAGACCCAGTACTTC | CASSFGLAMETQYF
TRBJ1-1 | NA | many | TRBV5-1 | TGCGCCAGCAGCTTGGCCCAGGGGATGAACACTGAAGCTTTCTTT | CASSLAQGMNTEAFF
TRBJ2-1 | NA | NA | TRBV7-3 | TGTGCCAGCAGCTTGGTCTTCGGAACCTACAATGAGCAGTTCTTC | CASSLVFGTYNEQFF
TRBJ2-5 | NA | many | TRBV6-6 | TGTGCCAGCAATACACTAGACACCGGGCAGTACTTC | CASNTLDTGQYF
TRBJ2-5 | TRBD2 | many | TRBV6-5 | TGTGCCAGCAGTTACGGCGGGGGGGCTAGGGAGACCCAGTACTTC | CASSYGGGARETQYF
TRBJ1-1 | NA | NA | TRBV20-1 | TGCAGTGCTGATATCGCAGGGTGGACGACTGAAGCTTTCTTT | CSADIAGWTTEAFF
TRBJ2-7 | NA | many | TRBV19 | TGTGCCAGTAGTAAGGGGAATTACAACGAGCAGTACTTC | CASSKGNYNEQYF
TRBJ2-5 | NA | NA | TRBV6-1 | TGTGCCAGCAGTGATTGGGGGGCCGGGGAGGAGACCCGGTACTTC | CASSDWGAGEETRYF
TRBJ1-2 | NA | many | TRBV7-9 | TGTGCCAGCAGCCCCCGGGGCCGGGGGTATGGCTACACCTTC | CASSPRGRGYGYTF
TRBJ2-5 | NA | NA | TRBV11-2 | TGTGCCAGCAGCTCCTTTTTAGCAAACCAAGAGACCCAGTACTTC | CASSSFLANQETQYF
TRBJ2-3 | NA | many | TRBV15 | TGTGCCACCAGCAGAGATCCCGGCAGACGCACAGATACGCAGTATTTT | CATSRDPGRRTDTQYF
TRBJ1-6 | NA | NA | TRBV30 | TGTGCCTGGAGTGTACTTTCCGGGGGCGATTCACCCCTCCACTTT | CAWSVLSGGDSPLHF
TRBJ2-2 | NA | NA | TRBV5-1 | TGCGCCAGCAGCCTACTCGGGACGGCCACCGGGGAGCTGTTTTTT | CASSLLGTATGELFF
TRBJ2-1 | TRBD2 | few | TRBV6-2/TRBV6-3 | TGTGCCAGCAGTTACCCCGAGACTAGCGGGAGGGCCTTGGGGCAGTTCTTC | CASSYPETSGRALGQFF
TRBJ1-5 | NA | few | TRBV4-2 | TGTGCCAGCAGCCAAGATTGGAAGGCTAGCAATCAGCCCCAGCATTTT | CASSQDWKASNQPQHF
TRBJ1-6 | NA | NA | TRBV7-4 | TGTGCCAGCAGCTTAGAGGGGGTGAGGAATTCACCCCTCCACTTT | CASSLEGVRNSPLHF
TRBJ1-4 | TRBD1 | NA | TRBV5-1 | TGCGCCAGCAGCCAGACAGGGGTCGGGGCTAATGAAAAACTGTTTTTT | CASSQTGVGANEKLFF
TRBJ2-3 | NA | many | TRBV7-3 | TGTGCCAGCAGCTTACTCGGCAGGGTAGGCACAGATACGCAGTATTTT | CASSLLGRVGTDTQYF
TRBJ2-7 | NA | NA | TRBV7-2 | TGTGCCAGCAGCTCGAATACCGGCTGGAGTAACGAGCAGTACTTC | CASSSNTGWSNEQYF
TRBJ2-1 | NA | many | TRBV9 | TGTGCCAGCAGCCCGGGACATCGGGTCGTCAATGAGCAGTTCTTC | CASSPGHRVVNEQFF
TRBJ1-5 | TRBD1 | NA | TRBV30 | TGTGCCTTGGACAGGGAGGATGGTCAGCCCCAGCATTTT | CALDREDGQPQHF
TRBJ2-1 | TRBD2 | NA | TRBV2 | TGTGCCAGCAGTGCCCTAGCGGGGGGGCCGAGCGAGCAGTTATTC | CASSALAGGPSEQLF
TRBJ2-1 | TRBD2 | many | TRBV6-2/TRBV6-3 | TGTGCCAGCAGTTACTCGATGCGGGGGGGCGACAATGAGCAGTTCTTC | CASSYSMRGGDNEQFF
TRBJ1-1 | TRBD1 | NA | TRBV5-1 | TGCGCCAGCAGCAGTCAGGGGGCTTGGACTGGAGCTTTCTTT | CASSSQGAWTGAFF
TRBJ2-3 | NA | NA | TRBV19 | TGTGCCAGTAAACATACGCACTCCACAGATACGCAGTATTTT | CASKHTHSTDTQYF
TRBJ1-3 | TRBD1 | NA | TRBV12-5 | TGTGCTAGTGGTTTGTCTCAGGGGGACGGAAACACCATATATTTT | CASGLSQGDGNTIYF
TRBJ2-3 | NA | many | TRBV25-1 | TGTGCCAGCAGCCCCAGCCAAGGGGGCGCGGGGGCAGATACGCAGTATTTT | CASSPSQGGAGADTQYF
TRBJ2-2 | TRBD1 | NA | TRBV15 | TGTGCCACCCGCCAGGGGGCGAACACCGGGGAGCTGTTTTTT | CATRQGANTGELFF
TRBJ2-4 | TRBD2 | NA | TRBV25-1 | TGTGCCAGCAGTGGGACTAGCGGGAGTCTAGCCAAAAACATTCAGTACTTC | CASSGTSGSLAKNIQYF